The T cell receptor beta chain described here comes from a study of blood T cell repertoires in COVID-19. Study-level information: The study drew acute and convalescent COVID-19 samples from the United States, Italy and Spain.

TCRdb's table, derived via immunoSEQ multiplex PCR, lists solely in-frame clones and lacks some. The sample gives a few hundred thousand clones, about four fifths of which show up once; approximately 1.4% is in the top ten. The CDR3 contains 13 residues. With 3 bases removed from V and 6 bases from J, the gap between germline ends came to 10 bases. Germline CDR1 is SGHDN and CDR2 is FVKESK. The sequence was collected from a woman in her forties who had recovered from COVID-19. V and J are TRBV14 and TRBJ2-3; a possible D gene is TRBD1 (6 bases). Sequencing used peripheral blood. This CDR3 reads CASSHQGLDTQYF. CDR3 nucleotide sequence: TGTGCCAGCAGCCACCAGGGGCTGGATACGCAGTATTTT. Looking up the rest from reference TRBV14 and TRBJ2-3 gives the full variable domain: EAGVTQFPSHSVIEKGQTVTLRCDPISGHDNLYWYRRVMGKEIKFLLHFVKESKQDESGMPNNRFLAERTGGTYSTLKVQPAELEDSGVYFCASSHQGLDTQYFGPGTRLTVL.